These T cell receptor beta chains were read from a single sample in a study of T cell changes during pregnancy in multiple sclerosis. Clones were read by immunoSEQ multiplex PCR, and TCRdb kept only the in-frame ones, dropping some. Counted here are around 70,000 clones, more than 90% occurring once; the ten biggest clones make up over 2%. This specimen consisted of peripheral blood, obtained in the second trimester of pregnancy. These receptors were collected from a female donor in good health, enrolled as a control in a pregnancy study. Both conserved end residues are part of each CDR3. D genes are given only for firm matches.

. TRBJ1-1 TRBV4-3 CASSQDGAGNTEAFF TGCGCCAGCAGCCAAGATGGGGCTGGAAACACTGAAGCTTTCTTT
. TRBJ1-1 TRBV10-1 CASSESGPEEEAFF TGCGCCAGCAGTGAGTCAGGGCCGGAGGAGGAAGCTTTCTTT
TRBD2 TRBJ2-1 TRBV5-4 CASSDAGRNNEQFF TGTGCCAGCAGTGATGCCGGGAGGAACAATGAGCAGTTCTTC
. TRBJ2-7 TRBV19 CASSRQGGLYEQYF TGTGCCAGTAGTAGACAGGGAGGATTGTACGAGCAGTACTTC
TRBD1 TRBJ1-3 TRBV5-4 CASRDRGGGNTIYF TGTGCCAGCAGAGACAGGGGAGGTGGAAACACCATATATTTT
TRBD1 TRBJ1-4 TRBV2 CASSSGTGIFVTNEKLFF TGTGCCAGCAGTTCCGGGACAGGGATATTCGTAACTAATGAAAAACTGTTTTTT
. TRBJ1-1 TRBV6-5 CASRPRDTNTEAFF TGTGCCAGCAGGCCCCGGGATACGAACACTGAAGCTTTCTTT
. TRBJ2-2 TRBV2 CASSGTGRNTGELFF TGTGCCAGCAGTGGAACAGGGAGGAACACCGGGGAGCTGTTTTTT
TRBD2 TRBJ2-2 TRBV5-5 CASSLLAGDRTGELFF TGTGCCAGCAGCTTGCTAGCGGGGGATCGGACCGGGGAGCTGTTTTTT
TRBD2 TRBJ2-2 TRBV4-3 CASSRSGGGPGELFF TGCGCCAGCAGCCGGAGCGGGGGGGGCCCCGGGGAGCTGTTTTTT
. TRBJ2-5 TRBV7-3 CASSLNPMASGAQETQYF TGTGCCAGCAGCTTGAACCCAATGGCCTCAGGGGCCCAAGAGACCCAGTACTTC
. TRBJ1-6 TRBV30 CAWSVQGRSPLHF TGTGCCTGGAGTGTACAGGGACGTTCACCCCTCCACTTT
TRBD2 TRBJ2-1 TRBV27 CASIRGGGNEQFF TGTGCCAGCATTCGGGGGGGTGGCAATGAGCAGTTCTTC
. TRBJ1-4 TRBV30 CAWSRGPPPEKLFF TGTGCCTGGAGTAGAGGCCCACCTCCCGAAAAACTGTTTTTT
. TRBJ1-1 TRBV28 CASHVGGASRKNTEAFF TGTGCCAGCCACGTTGGAGGGGCGAGTCGGAAGAACACTGAAGCTTTCTTT